This TCR beta chain appears in the sequencing data of a study of T cell changes during pregnancy in multiple sclerosis. Germline CDR1 MGHRA, CDR2 YSYEKL. V lost 4 bases and J lost 6; bases outside the gene matches: 14. The CDR3 runs to 17 residues. Repertoires were generated with immunoSEQ multiplex PCR, while TCRdb's copy carries only in-frame clones and drops some. The table lists approximately 46,000 clones, more than 80% of them singletons. This TCR came from a female donor with multiple sclerosis, enrolled in a pregnancy study. This chain links TRBV4-1 with TRBJ1-5, with 8 bases fitting TRBD1. The sample in question was CD8+ T cells from peripheral blood mononuclear cells, obtained in the second trimester of pregnancy. The CDR3 protein is CASSLFIGQGEGQPQHF. The CDR3 coding sequence is TGCGCCAGCAGCCTGTTCATCGGACAGGGCGAGGGTCAGCCCCAGCATTTT.